One and the same sample provided the 10 T cell receptor beta chains below, sequenced in a study of post-analysis software for immune sequencing data. Study conclusions and caveats: Five or six TRBV segments (TRBV5-6, TRBV5-1 and TRBV20-1 among them) occurred more frequently in patients than in controls.

These receptors have no identified antigens. Unique molecular identifiers were built into the TCR beta cDNA libraries. TCRdb itself ran the PCR reads through MiXCR, one entry per CDR3 protein. The repertoire has approximately 630,000 distinct CDR3 sequences, about 60% of them found once; the top ten carry roughly 10%. The sample was blood. The receptor source for this set is a girl aged 2 to 10 with multiple sclerosis.

The table lists this clonotype with many counts. The rearrangement joins TRBV5-1 to TRBJ2-1; 10 bases align to TRBD2. This CDR3 is built from 15 residues. From germline, CDR1 is SGHRS and CDR2 YFSETQ. V shed 0 bases, J shed 9 bases, and the junction held 6 bases outside the gene matches. This chain's CDR3 is CASSLAASGSFEQFF. The CDR3 DNA follows: TGCGCCAGCAGCTTGGCGGCTAGCGGGAGTTTTGAGCAGTTCTTC.

V usage is TRBV6-2 or TRBV6-3 and J usage is TRBJ2-5; D unresolved. Between the trimmed V and J ends, which lost 6 bases and 1 base, there was a span of 12 bases. The CDR3 is made up of 14 amino acids. The germline CDR1 and CDR2 sequences are MNHEY and SVGEGT. The CDR3 here is CASRNSITQETQYF. The DNA for the CDR3 is TGTGCCAGCAGAAATTCGATCACCCAAGAGACCCAGTACTTC.

The CDR3 spells CASSYSQGIGSPLHF. CDR3 sequence (DNA): TGTGCCAGCAGTTATTCCCAGGGGATAGGGTCACCCCTCCACTTT. This chain joins TRBV6-5 and TRBJ1-6, with D perhaps matching TRBD1 (6 bases). The CDR3 spans 15 residues. Germline CDR1 MNHEY, CDR2 SVGAGI. V was cut by 3 bases and J by 10 bases, with 16 bases left in between.

This clonotype was detected a few times. The chain couples TRBV19 to TRBJ2-1, with D tentatively TRBD2 (6 bases). The V end was cut by 4 bases, the J end by 8 bases, with 15 bases between. Germline CDR1 and CDR2: LNHDA and SQIVND (reference sequence). CDR3 size: 14 residues. CDR3 nucleotide sequence: TGTGCCAGTAGTAAGGGCGGGACGGTACATGAGCAGTTCTTC. This encodes CASSKGGTVHEQFF.

The V gene is TRBV7-9, the J gene TRBJ2-4; D gene unclear. The tail of the sequence fits TRBJ2-7 better, so the J call may be wrong. This CDR3 has 13 residues. The V gene's germline CDR1 is SEHNR and CDR2 FQNEAQ (reference sequence). The CDR3 is CASSLARPLEQYF. For the CDR3, the DNA is TGTGCCAGCAGCTTAGCGCGACCTCTCGAGCAGTACTTC.

This clonotype was detected a few times. The chain couples TRBV10-3 to TRBJ1-1; weak D call: TRBD1 (6 bases). CDR1 is ENHRY and CDR2 is SYGVKD in the germline V gene. Trimming shortened V by 2 bases and J by 0 bases, and 7 bases separated the two germline ends. CDR3 length: 14 amino acids. The CDR3 is CAISEDRLNTEAFF. CDR3 nucleotides: TGTGCCATCAGTGAGGACAGGTTGAACACTGAAGCTTTCTTT.

This clonotype was counted once. The gene calls are TRBV12-3 or TRBV12-4 and TRBJ2-7; the match to TRBD2 covers 8 bases. The CDR3 contains 13 residues. V was pared by 6 bases and J by 5 bases, with 6 bases of the junction left unmatched. The CDR3 here is CASRVAGLNEQYF. For the CDR3, the DNA is TGTGCCAGCAGGGTAGCGGGACTCAACGAGCAGTACTTC.

This chain uses TRBV7-9 with TRBJ2-3, with D tentatively TRBD2 (5 bases). The CDR3 contains 17 residues. Germline CDR1 and CDR2: SEHNR and FQNEAQ (reference sequence). Trimming pared 5 bases from V and 6 bases from J, leaving 24 bases between. CDR3 DNA: TGTGCCAGCAGCCCCCTAGGAGCAGACTACTTCGGGGATACGCAGTATTTT. Protein product: CASSPLGADYFGDTQYF. The variable domain in full, with the rest retrieved from reference TRBV7-9 and TRBJ2-3, is DTGVSQNPRHKITKRGQNVTFRCDPISEHNRLYWYRQTLGQGPEFLTYFQNEAQLEKSRLLSDRFSAERPKGSFSTLEIQRTEQGDSAMYLCASSPLGADYFGDTQYFGPGTRLTVL.

The chain employs TRBV25-1 and TRBJ2-1; D is unclear. CDR3 size: 12 residues. Trimming cost V 5 bases and J 8 bases, with 10 bases left between them. The germline V gene encodes CDR1 MGHDK and CDR2 SYGVNS. The CDR3 sequence: CASSQREDEQFF. The CDR3 coding sequence is TGTGCCAGCAGTCAACGAGAGGATGAGCAGTTCTTC. The full variable domain, completed using reference TRBV25-1 and TRBJ2-1, is EADIYQTPRYLVIGTGKKITLECSQTMGHDKMYWYQQDPGMELHLIHYSYGVNSTEKGDLSSESTVSRIRTEHFPLTLESARPSHTSQYLCASSQREDEQFFGPGTRLTVL.

This chain connects TRBV9 to TRBJ2-5; 8 nucleotides match TRBD2. Per germline, CDR1 SGDLS and CDR2 YYNGEE. The CDR3 totals 14 residues. V lost 2 bases and J lost 2; bases outside the gene matches: 2. The CDR3, as DNA: TGTGCCAGCAGCGTTAGCGGGATGCAAGAGACCCAGTACTTC. This sequence encodes CASSVSGMQETQYF. The variable domain in full, completed from reference TRBV9 and TRBJ2-5, reads DSGVTQTPKHLITATGQRVTLRCSPRSGDLSVYWYQQSLDQGLQFLIQYYNGEERAKGNILERFSAQQFPDLHSELNLSSLELGDSALYFCASSVSGMQETQYFGPGTRLLVL.